One and the same sample provided the 9 T cell receptor beta chains below, sequenced in a study of vaccination and CD4 T cells after COVID-19. Using its own MiXCR run on the PCR reads, TCRdb lists one record per CDR3 protein. The data show 12,000 to 15,000 distinct CDR3 sequences, with less than 70% seen just once and 1.1% held by the top ten. This sample comprised CD4+ T cells from blood, obtained after SARS-CoV-2 vaccination. Source of these receptors: a human donor who had recovered from COVID-19.

The chain couples TRBV5-1 to TRBJ1-5; D call uncertain. V lost 3 bases and J lost 0, with 10 bases in between. Germline V gene sequence: CDR1 SGHRS, CDR2 YFSETQ. The CDR3 has 15 residues. CDR3: CASSSDGYSNQPQHF. Written as DNA, the CDR3 is TGCGCCAGCAGCTCGGACGGTTATAGCAATCAGCCCCAGCATTTT.

In its sample, this clonotype was seen a few times. This rearrangement joins TRBV19 to TRBJ1-5; D unresolved. The germline V gene encodes CDR1 LNHDA and CDR2 SQIVND (reference sequence). V lost 3 bases to trimming and J lost 6 bases, with 9 bases between them. There are 13 residues in the CDR3. CDR3 in amino acids: CASSISERQPQHF. The CDR3, as DNA: TGTGCCAGTAGTATTTCAGAACGTCAGCCCCAGCATTTT.

The table lists this clonotype with a count of one. The rearrangement links TRBV7-9 to TRBJ1-2; D gene unclear. The germline V gene encodes CDR1 SEHNR and CDR2 FQNEAQ (reference sequence). V dropped 5 bases and J dropped 4 bases, with 20 bases sitting between them. The CDR3 consists of 16 residues. CDR3 residues: CASSRTGEALGYGYTF. DNA for the CDR3: TGTGCCAGCAGCCGGACCGGGGAAGCTCTCGGCTATGGCTACACCTTC.

This clonotype was observed once. V is TRBV2 and J is TRBJ2-3; D may be TRBD2 (6 bases). V lost 4 bases and J lost 2, with 16 bases in between. Germline CDR1 SNHLY, CDR2 FYNNEI. The length of the CDR3 is 16 residues. The CDR3 protein is CASSGGLARDTDTQYF. The CDR3, as DNA: TGTGCCAGCAGTGGTGGCCTAGCGAGGGACACAGATACGCAGTATTTT.

J is TRBJ2-7 and V is TRBV28; perhaps TRBD2 as D (6 bases). The CDR3 covers 13 residues. V dropped 7 bases and J dropped 2 bases, with 12 bases sitting between them. In germline, CDR1 is MDHEN, CDR2 SYDVKM. The chain's CDR3 is CASKRDLPYEQYF. CDR3 in DNA: TGTGCCAGCAAAAGGGACTTGCCCTACGAGCAGTACTTC.

The chain recombines TRBV6-1 with TRBJ1-1; TRBD1 matches at 7 bases. CDR1 is MNHNS and CDR2 is SASEGT in the germline V gene. With V trimmed by 7 bases and J by 4 bases, 9 bases remained unmatched. The CDR3 is 14 amino acids. The CDR3 protein is CASTLRQGGTEAFF. CDR3 bases: TGTGCCAGCACCCTCCGACAGGGAGGCACTGAAGCTTTCTTT.

The V and J genes are TRBV29-1 and TRBJ2-5; 9 nucleotides match TRBD1. The germline CDR1 and CDR2 sequences are SQVTM and ANQGSEA. This CDR3 is built from 12 residues. V shed 8 bases and J 5 bases; nucleotides not matched to a gene: 6. CDR3 in DNA: TGCAGCTTCGGACAGGGGAGGGAGACCCAGTACTTC. Translation gives CSFGQGRETQYF.

J is TRBJ1-6 and V is TRBV5-6; 7 bases fit TRBD1. The germline V gene has CDR1 SGHDT and CDR2 YYEEEE. Trimming at V came to 1 base and at J to 7 bases, leaving 5 bases not matched to a gene. The CDR3 length is 15 residues. The DNA for the CDR3 is TGTGCCAGCAGCTTGAGGGGGCCCATAAATTCACCCCTCCACTTT. Its translation is CASSLRGPINSPLHF.

This clonotype was observed a few times. This chain joins TRBV18 and TRBJ2-7; no clear D gene. Germline assignment: CDR1 KGHSH and CDR2 LQKENI. Trimming cost V 3 bases and J 6 bases, with 12 bases left between them. The CDR3 runs to 13 residues. In nucleotides, the CDR3 is TGTGCCAGCTCACCCCCGTCAGCTCGCGAGCAGTACTTC. Its protein product is CASSPPSAREQYF.